This T cell receptor (beta chain) was profiled in a study of blood T cell repertoires in COVID-19. The germline CDR1 and CDR2 sequences are GTSNPN and SVGIG (reference sequence). J gave up 7 bases and V 2 bases, and 10 bases lay outside the gene matches. The CDR3 totals 15 residues. The method was immunoSEQ multiplex PCR; TCRdb's version includes in-frame clones alone and lacks a portion of them. The data show 450,000 to 500,000 clones, around 85% seen once. This TCR was recovered from a human donor in a cohort sampled during active COVID-19. Sequencing was done on a sample of peripheral blood. This chain links TRBV30 with TRBJ2-1; 8 nucleotides match TRBD2. CDR3: CAWSPFSGRVNEQFF. In DNA form, the CDR3 reads TGTGCCTGGAGTCCTTTCTCCGGGAGGGTAAATGAGCAGTTCTTC.